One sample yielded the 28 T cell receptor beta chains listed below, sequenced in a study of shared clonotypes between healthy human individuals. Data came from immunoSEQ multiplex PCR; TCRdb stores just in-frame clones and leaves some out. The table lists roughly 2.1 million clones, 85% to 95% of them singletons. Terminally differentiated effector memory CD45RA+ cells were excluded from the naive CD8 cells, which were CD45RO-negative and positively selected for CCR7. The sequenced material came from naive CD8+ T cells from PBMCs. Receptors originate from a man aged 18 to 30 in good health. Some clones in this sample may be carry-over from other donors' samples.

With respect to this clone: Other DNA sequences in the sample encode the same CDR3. CDR3 DNA: TGTGCCAGCAGCTTAGATGACAGGGAAGCTTTCTTT. This encodes CASSLDDREAFF. This sequence joins TRBV11-3 and TRBJ1-1; D is possibly TRBD1 (6 bases). V dropped 0 bases and J dropped 8 bases, with 7 bases sitting between them. Per germline, CDR1 SGHNT and CDR2 YENEEA. The CDR3 is made up of 12 amino acids.

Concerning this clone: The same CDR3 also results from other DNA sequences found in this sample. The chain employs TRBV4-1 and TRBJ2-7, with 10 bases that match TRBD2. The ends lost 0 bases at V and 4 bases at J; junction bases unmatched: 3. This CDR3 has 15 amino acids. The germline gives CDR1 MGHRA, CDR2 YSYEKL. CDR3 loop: CASSQDPGLAYEQYF. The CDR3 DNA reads TGCGCCAGCAGCCAAGACCCGGGACTAGCGTACGAGCAGTACTTC.

For the CDR3, the DNA is TGTGCCAGTACCCCGCCAGGGGCGCCCACCGGGGAGCTGTTTTTT. This gives the protein CASTPPGAPTGELFF. This chain links TRBV19 with TRBJ2-2, with a weak D call TRBD1 (6 bases). The CDR3 consists of 15 residues. V lost 7 bases and J lost 4, with 16 bases in between. Germline values: CDR1 LNHDA, CDR2 SQIVND (reference sequence).

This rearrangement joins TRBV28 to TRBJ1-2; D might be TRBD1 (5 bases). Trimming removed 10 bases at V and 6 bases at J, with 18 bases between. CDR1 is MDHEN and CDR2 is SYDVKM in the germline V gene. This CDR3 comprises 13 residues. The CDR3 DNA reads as TGTGCCACCCTAAGGGACCGAAAGGATGGCTACACCTTC. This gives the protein CATLRDRKDGYTF.

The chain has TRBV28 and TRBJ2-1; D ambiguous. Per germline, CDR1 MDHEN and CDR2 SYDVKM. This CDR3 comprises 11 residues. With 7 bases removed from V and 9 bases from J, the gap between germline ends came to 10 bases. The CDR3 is CASMSAGEQFF. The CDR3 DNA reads TGTGCCAGCATGAGTGCAGGTGAGCAGTTCTTC.

CDR3 nucleotides: TGTGCCAGCTCACCGGCAGGACAGACCTACGAGCAGTACTTC. It specifies CASSPAGQTYEQYF. V gene TRBV18 combines with J gene TRBJ2-7; tentative D call: TRBD1 (6 bases). V lost 3 bases, J lost 2 bases, and 11 bases lay in between. The germline gives CDR1 KGHSH, CDR2 LQKENI. The CDR3 is 14 residues long.

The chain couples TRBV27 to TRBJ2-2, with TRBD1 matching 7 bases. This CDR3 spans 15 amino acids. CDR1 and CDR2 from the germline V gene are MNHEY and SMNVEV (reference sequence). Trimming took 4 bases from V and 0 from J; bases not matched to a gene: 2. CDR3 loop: CASSSDRANTGELFF. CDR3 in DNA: TGTGCCAGCAGTTCAGACAGGGCGAACACCGGGGAGCTGTTTTTT.

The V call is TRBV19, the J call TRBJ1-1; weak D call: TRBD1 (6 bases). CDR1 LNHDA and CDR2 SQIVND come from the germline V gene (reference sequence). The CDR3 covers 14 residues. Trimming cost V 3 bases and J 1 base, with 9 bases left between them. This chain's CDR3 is CASSMGHPNTEAFF. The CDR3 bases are TGTGCCAGTAGTATGGGACATCCGAACACTGAAGCTTTCTTT.

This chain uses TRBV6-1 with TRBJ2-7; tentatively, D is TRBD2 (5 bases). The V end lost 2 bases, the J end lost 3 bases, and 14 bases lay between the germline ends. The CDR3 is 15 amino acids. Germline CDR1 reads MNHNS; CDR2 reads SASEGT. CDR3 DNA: TGTGCCAGCAGTGAAACTAGGATCCTCGGCTACGAGCAGTACTTC. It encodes CASSETRILGYEQYF.

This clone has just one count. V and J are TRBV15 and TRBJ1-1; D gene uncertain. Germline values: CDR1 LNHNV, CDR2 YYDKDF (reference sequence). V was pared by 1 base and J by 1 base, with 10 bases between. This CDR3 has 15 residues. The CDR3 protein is CATSRGEAGNTEAFF. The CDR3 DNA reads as TGTGCCACCAGCAGAGGGGAAGCAGGGAACACTGAAGCTTTCTTT.

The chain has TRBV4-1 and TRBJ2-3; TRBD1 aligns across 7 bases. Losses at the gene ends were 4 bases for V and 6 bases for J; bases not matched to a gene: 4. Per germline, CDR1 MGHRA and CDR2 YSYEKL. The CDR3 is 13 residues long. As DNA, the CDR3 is TGCGCCAGCAGCCGGGACAGCGAGGATACGCAGTATTTT. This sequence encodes CASSRDSEDTQYF.

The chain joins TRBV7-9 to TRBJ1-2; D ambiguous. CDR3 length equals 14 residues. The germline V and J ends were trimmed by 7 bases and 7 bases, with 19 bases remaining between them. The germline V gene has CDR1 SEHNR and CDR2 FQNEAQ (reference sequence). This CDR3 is CASTSSRRGSGYTF. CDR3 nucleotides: TGTGCCAGCACCTCTTCCCGCCGGGGTTCTGGCTACACCTTC.

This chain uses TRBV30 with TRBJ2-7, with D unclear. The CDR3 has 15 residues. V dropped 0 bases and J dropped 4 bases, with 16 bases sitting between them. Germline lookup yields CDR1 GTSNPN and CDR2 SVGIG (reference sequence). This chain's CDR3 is CAWSVRSSPVYEQYF. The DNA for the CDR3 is TGTGCCTGGAGTGTACGATCCAGCCCGGTTTACGAGCAGTACTTC.

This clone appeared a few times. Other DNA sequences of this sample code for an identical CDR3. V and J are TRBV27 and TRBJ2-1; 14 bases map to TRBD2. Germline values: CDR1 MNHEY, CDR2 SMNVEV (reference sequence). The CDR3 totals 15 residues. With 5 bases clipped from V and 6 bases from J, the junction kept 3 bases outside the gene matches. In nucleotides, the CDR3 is TGTGCCAGCAGTCCCGGGACTAGCGGGAGCAATGAGCAGTTCTTC. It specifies CASSPGTSGSNEQFF.

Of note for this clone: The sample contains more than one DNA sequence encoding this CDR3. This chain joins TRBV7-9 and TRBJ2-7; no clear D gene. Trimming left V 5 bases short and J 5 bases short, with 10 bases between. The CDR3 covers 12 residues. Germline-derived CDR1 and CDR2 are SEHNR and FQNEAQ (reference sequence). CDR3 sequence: CASSPPVDEQYF. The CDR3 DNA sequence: TGTGCCAGCAGCCCCCCAGTCGACGAGCAGTACTTC.

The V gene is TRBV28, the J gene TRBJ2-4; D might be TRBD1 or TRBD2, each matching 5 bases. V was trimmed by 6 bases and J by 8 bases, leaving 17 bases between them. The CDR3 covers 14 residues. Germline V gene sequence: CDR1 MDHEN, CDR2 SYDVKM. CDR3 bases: TGTGCCAGCAGCCCAGGGTGGTCGGGGTACATTCAGTACTTC. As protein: CASSPGWSGYIQYF.

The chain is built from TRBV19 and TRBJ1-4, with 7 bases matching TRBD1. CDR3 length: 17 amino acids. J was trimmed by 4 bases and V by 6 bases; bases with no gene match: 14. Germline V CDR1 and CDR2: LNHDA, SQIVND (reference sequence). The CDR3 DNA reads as TGTGCCAGTAGGTCCCTCTACACAGGGGAACATAATGAAAAACTGTTTTTT. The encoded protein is CASRSLYTGEHNEKLFF.

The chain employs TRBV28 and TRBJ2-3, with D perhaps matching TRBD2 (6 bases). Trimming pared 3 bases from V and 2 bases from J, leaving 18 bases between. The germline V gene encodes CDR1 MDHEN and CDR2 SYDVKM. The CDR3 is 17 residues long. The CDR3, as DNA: TGTGCCAGCAGTTTCCGCTCGACTAGGGCCTACACAGATACGCAGTATTTT. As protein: CASSFRSTRAYTDTQYF.

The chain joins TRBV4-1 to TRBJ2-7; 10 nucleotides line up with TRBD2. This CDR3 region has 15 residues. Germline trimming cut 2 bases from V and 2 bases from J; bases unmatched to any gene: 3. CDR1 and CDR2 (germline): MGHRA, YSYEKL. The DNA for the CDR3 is TGCGCCAGCAGCCAATTGCTAGCGGGGGCCTACGAGCAGTACTTC. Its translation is CASSQLLAGAYEQYF.

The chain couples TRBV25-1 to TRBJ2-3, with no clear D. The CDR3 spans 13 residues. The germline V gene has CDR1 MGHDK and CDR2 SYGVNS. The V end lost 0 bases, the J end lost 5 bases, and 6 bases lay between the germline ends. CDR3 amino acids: CASSEYVGDTQYF. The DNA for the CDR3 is TGTGCCAGCAGTGAATACGTAGGAGATACGCAGTATTTT.

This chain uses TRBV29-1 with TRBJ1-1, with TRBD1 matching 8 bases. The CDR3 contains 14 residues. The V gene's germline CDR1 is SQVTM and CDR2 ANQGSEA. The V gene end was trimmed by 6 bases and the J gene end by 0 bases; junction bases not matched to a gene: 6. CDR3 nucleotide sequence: TGCAGCGTGAGACTGGACAGGGTGAACACTGAAGCTTTCTTT. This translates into CSVRLDRVNTEAFF.

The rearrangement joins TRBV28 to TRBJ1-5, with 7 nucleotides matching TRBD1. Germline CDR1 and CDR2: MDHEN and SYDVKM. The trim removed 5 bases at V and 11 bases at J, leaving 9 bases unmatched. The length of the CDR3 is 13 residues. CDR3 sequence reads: CASSLPGQSAQHF. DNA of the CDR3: TGTGCCAGCAGTCTCCCGGGACAGTCAGCCCAGCATTTT. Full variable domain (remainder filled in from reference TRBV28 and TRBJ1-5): DVKVTQSSRYLVKRTGEKVFLECVQDMDHENMFWYRQDPGLGLRLIYFSYDVKMKEKGDIPEGYSVSREKKERFSLILESASTNQTSMYLCASSLPGQSAQHFGDGTRLSIL.

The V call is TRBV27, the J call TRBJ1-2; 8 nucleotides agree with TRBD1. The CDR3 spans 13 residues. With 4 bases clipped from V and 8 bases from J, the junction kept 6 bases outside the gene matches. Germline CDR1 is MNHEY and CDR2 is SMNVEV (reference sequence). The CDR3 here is CASSYDRGKGYTF. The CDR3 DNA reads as TGTGCCAGCAGTTACGACAGGGGCAAGGGCTACACCTTC.

CDR3 amino acids: CASSPPASGSYNEQFF. The DNA of the CDR3 is TGTGCCAGCTCACCACCGGCTAGCGGGAGTTACAATGAGCAGTTCTTC. The chain carries TRBV18 and TRBJ2-1; 10 bases match TRBD2. Germline trimming cut 0 bases from V and 4 bases from J; bases unmatched to any gene: 3. The CDR3 extends over 16 amino acids. The germline gives CDR1 KGHSH, CDR2 LQKENI.

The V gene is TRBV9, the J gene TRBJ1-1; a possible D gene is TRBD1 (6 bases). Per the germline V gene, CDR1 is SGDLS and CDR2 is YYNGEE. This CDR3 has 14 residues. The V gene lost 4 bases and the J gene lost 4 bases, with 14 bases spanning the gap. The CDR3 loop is CASSPEQGSTEAFF. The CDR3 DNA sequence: TGTGCCAGCAGCCCGGAACAGGGAAGCACTGAAGCTTTCTTT.

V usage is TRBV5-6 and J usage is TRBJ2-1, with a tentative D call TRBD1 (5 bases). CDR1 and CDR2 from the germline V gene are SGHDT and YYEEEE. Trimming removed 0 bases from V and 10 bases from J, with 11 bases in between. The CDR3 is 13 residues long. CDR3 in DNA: TGTGCCAGCAGCTTGGATCCGACAGAGGAGCAGTTCTTC. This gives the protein CASSLDPTEEQFF.

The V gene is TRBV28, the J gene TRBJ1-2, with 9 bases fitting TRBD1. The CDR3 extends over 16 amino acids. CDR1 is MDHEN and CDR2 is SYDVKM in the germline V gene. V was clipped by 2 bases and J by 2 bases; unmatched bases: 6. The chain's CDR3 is CASSLGYGTGNYGYTF. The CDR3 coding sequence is TGTGCCAGCAGTTTAGGTTACGGGACAGGGAACTATGGCTACACCTTC.

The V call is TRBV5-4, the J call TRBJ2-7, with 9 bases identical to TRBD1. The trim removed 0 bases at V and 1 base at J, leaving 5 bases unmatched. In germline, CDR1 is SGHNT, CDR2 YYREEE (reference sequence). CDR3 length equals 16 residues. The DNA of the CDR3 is TGTGCCAGCAGCTTGGATAGGACAGGGGAATCCTACGAGCAGTACTTC. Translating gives CASSLDRTGESYEQYF.